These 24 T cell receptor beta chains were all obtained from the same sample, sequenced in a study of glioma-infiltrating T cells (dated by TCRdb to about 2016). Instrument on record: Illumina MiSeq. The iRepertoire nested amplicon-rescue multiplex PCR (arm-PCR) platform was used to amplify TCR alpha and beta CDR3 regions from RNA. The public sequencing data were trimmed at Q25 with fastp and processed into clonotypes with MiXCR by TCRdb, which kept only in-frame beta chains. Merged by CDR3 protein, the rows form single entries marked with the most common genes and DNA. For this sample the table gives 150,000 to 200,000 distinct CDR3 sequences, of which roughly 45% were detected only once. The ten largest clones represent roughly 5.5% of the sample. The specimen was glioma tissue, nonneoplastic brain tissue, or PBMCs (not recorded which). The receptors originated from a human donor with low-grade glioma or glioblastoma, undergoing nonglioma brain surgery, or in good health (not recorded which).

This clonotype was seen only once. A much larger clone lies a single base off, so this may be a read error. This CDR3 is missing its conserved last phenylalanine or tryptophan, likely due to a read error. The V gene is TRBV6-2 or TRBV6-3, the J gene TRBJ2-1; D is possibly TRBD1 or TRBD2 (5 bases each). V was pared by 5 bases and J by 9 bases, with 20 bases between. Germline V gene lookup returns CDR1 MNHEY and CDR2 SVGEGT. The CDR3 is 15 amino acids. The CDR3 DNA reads TGTGCCAGCAGTCAAGAGGGCAGACAGCCCCTTGAGCAGTTCTTA. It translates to CASSQEGRQPLEQFL.

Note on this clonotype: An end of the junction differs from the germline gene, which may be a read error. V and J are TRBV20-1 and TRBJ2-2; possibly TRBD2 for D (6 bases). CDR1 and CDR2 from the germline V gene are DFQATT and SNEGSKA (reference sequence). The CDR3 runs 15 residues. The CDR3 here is CSARDTREDTGEMFF. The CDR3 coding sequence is TGCAGTGCTAGAGATACCAGGGAGGACACCGGGGAGATGTTTTTT.

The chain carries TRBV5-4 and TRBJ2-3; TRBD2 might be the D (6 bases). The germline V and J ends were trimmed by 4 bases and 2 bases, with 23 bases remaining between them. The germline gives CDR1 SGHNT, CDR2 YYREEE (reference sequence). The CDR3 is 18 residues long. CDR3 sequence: CASSPNEGSGGNTDTQYF. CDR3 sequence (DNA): TGTGCCAGCAGCCCTAATGAGGGTAGCGGAGGAAACACAGATACGCAGTATTTT.

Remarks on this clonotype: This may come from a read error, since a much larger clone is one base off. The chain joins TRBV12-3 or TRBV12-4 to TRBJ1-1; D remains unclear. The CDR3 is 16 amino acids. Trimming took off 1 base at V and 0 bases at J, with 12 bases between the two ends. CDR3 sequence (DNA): TGTGCCAGCAGTTTAGAGGTCTGGGTGTTGAACACTGAAGCTTTCTTT. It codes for CASSLEVWVLNTEAFF.

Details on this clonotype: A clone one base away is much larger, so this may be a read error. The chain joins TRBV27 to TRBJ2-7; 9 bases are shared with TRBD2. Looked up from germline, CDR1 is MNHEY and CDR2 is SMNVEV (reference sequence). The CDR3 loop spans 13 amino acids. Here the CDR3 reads CASGFLAGAPISF. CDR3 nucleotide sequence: TGTGCCAGCGGTTTCTTAGCGGGAGCGCCTATATCCTTC.

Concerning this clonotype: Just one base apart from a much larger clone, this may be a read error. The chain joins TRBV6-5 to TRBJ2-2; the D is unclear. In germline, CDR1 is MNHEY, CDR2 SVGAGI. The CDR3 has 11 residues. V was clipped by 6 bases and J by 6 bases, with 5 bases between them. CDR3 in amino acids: CASRTAGELFF. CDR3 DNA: TGTGCCAGCAGAACTGCCGGGGAGCTGTTTTTT.

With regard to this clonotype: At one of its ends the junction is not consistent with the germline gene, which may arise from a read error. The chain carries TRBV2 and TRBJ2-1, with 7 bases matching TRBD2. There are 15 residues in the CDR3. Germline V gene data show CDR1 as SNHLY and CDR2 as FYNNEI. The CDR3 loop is CDSSELGGTYNEKFF. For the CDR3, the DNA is TGTGACAGCAGTGAACTGGGGGGGACCTACAATGAGAAGTTCTTC.

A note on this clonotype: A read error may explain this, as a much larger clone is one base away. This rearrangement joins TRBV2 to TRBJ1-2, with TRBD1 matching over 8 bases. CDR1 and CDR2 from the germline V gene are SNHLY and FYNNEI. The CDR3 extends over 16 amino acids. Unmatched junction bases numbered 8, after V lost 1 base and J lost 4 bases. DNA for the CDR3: TGTGCCAGCAGTGAAGGAGGACAGGGACTCCTCTATGGCTACACCTTC. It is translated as CASSEGGQGLLYGYTF.

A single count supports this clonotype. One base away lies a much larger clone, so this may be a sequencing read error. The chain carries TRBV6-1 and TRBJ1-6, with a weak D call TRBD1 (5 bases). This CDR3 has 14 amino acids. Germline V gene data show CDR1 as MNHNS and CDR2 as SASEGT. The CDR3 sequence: CASSEGQPNSHLHF. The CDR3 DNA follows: TGTGCCAGCAGTGAAGGACAGCCTAATTCACACCTCCACTTT.

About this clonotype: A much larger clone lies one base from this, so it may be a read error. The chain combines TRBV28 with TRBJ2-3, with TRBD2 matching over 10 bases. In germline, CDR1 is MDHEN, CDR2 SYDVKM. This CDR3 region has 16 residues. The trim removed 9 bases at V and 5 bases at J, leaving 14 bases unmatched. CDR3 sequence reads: CASALVAGGDRDTQYF. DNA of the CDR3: TGTGCCAGTGCCCTTGTAGCGGGAGGAGACAGAGATACGCAGTATTTT.

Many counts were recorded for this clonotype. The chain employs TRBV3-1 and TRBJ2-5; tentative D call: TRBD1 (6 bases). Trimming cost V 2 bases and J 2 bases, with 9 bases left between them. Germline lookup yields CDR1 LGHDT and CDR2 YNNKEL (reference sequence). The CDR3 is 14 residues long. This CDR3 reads CASSQPDSQETQYF. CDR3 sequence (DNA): TGTGCCAGCAGCCAACCGGACAGTCAAGAGACCCAGTACTTC.

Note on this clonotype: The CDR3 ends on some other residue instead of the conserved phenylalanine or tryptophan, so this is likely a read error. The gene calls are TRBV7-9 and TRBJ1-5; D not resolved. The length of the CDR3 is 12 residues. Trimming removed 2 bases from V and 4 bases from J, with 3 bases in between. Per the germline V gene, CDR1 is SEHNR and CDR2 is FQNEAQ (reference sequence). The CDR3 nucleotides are TGTGCCAGCAGCTTATTGAATCAGCCCCAGCATTCC. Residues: CASSLLNQPQHS.

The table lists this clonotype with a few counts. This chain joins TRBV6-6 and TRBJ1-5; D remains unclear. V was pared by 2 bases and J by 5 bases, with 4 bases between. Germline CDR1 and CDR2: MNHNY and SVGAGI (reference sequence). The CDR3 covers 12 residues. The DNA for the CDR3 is TGTGCCAGCAGTTACGCCGATCAGCCCCAGCATTTT. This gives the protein CASSYADQPQHF.

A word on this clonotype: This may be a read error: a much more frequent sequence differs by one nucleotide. CDR3 in DNA: TGTGCCAGCAGGCCTGCCGGGACGGACTATGGCTACACCTTC. It translates to CASRPAGTDYGYTF. The rearrangement uses TRBV7-2 and TRBJ1-2, with D possibly being TRBD1 (5 bases). The CDR3 spans 14 residues. In germline, CDR1 is SGHTA, CDR2 FQGNSA. V gave up 6 bases and J gave up 3 bases, with 14 bases separating them.

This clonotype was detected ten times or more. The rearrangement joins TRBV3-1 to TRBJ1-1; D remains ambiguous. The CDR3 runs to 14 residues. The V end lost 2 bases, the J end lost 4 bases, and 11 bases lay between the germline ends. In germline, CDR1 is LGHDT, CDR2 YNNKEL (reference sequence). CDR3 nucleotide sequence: TGTGCCAGCAGCCAATTGGGCTACGGCACTGAAGCTTTCTTT. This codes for CASSQLGYGTEAFF.

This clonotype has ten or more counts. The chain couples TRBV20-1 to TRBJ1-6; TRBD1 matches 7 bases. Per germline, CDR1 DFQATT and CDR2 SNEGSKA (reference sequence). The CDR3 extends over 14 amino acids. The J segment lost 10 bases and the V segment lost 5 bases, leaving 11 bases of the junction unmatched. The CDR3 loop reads CSAVRGTVSSPLHF. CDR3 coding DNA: TGCAGTGCTGTTCGAGGGACAGTAAGCTCACCCCTCCACTTT.

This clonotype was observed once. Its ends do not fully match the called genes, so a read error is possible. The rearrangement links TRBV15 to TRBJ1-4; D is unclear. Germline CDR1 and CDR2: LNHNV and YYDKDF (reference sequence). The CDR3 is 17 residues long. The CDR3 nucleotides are TGTGCCACCAGCCGTATTAAGGGTGGAGAAACTAATGAAAGACTGTTTTTT. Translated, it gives CATSRIKGGETNERLFF.

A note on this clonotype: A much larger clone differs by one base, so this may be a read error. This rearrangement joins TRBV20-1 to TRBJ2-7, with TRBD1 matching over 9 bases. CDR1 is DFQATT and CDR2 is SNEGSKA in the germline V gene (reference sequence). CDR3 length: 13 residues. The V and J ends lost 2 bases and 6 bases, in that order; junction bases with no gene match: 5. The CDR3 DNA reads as TGCAGTGCTAGAAACGGACAGGGGCGCGAGCAGTACTTC. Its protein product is CSARNGQGREQYF.

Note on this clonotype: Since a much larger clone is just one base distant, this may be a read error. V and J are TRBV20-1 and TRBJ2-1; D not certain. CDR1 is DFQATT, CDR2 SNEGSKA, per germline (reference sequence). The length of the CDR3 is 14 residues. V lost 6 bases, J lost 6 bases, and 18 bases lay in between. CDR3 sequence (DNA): TGCAGTGCCCGGTCGTGGGTCGGTTCCAATGAGCAGTTCTTC. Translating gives CSARSWVGSNEQFF.

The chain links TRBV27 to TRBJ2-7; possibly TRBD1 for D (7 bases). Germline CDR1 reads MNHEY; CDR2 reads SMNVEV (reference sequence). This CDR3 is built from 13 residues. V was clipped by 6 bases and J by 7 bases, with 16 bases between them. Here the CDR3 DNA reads TGTGCCAGCAGCCATCAGGGGGGAGGAGAGCAGTACTTC. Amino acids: CASSHQGGGEQYF.

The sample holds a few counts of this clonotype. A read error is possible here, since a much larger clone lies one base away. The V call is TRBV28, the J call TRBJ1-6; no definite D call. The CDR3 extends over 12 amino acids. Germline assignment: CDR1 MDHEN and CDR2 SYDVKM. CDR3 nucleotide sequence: TGTGCCAGCAGCCGAAATAATTCACCCCTCAACTTT. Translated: CASSRNNSPLNF.

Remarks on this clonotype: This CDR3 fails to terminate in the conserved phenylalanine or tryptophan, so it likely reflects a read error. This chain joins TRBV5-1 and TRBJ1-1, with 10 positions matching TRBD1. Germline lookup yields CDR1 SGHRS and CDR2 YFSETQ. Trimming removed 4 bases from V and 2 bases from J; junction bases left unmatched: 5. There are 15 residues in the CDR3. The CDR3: CASSIRTGGNTEAFL. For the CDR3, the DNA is TGCGCCAGCAGCATACGGACAGGGGGAAACACTGAAGCTTTCCTT.

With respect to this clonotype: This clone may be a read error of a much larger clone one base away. CDR3 protein: CARSLGRSNEQFF. DNA for the CDR3: TGTGCCAGAAGCTTAGGTAGGAGCAATGAGCAGTTCTTC. This chain connects TRBV5-6 to TRBJ2-5; no firm D call. Gene TRBJ2-1 matches the end of the DNA better, so the J call may be wrong. The V gene's germline CDR1 is SGHDT and CDR2 YYEEEE. This CDR3 is built from 13 residues.

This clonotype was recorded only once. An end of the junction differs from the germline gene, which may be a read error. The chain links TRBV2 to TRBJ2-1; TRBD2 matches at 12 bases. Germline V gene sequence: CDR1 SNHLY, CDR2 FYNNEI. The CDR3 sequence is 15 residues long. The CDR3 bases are TGTGCCAGCAGCCGTCTAGCGGGAGGGCCCCGTGAGGAGTTCTTC. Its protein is CASSRLAGGPREEFF.